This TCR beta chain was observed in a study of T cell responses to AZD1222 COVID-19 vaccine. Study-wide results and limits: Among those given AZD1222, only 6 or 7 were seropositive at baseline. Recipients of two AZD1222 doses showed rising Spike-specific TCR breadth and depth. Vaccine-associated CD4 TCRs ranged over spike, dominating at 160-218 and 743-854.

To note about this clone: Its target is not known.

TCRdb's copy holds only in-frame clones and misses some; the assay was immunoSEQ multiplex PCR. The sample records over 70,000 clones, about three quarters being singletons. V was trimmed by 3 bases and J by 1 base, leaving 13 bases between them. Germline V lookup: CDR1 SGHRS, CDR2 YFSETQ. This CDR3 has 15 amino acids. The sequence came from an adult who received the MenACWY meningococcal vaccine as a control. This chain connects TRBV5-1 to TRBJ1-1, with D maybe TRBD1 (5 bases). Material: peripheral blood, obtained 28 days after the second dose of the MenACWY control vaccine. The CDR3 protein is CASSSGGSRNTEAFF. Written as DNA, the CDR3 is TGCGCCAGCAGCTCCGGGGGGTCGAGGAACACTGAAGCTTTCTTT. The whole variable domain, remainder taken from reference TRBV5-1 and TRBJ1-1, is KAGVTQTPRYLIKTRGQQVTLSCSPISGHRSVSWYQQTPGQGLQFLFEYFSETQRNKGNFPGRFSGRQFSNSRSEMNVSTLELGDSALYLCASSSGGSRNTEAFFGQGTRLTVV.